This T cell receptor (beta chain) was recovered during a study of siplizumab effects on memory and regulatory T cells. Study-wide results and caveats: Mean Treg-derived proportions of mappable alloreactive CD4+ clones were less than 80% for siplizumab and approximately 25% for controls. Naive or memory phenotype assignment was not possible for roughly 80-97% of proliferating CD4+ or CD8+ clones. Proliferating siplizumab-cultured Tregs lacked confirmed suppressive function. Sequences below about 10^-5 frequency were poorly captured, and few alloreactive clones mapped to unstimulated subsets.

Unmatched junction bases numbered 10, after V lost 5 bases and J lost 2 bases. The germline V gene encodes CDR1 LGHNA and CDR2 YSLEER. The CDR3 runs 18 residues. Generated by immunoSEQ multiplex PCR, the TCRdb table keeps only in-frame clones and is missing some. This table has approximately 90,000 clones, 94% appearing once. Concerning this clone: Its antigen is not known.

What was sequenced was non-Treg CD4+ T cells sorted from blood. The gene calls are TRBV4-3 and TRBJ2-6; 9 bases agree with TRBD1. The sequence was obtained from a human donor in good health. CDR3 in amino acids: CASSEPGQGLAGANVLTF. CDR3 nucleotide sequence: TGCGCCAGCAGCGAACCGGGACAGGGACTTGCTGGGGCCAACGTCCTGACTTTC.